A single sample gave rise to the 20 T cell receptor beta chains below, sequenced in a study of T cell responses to AZD1222 COVID-19 vaccine. The method was immunoSEQ multiplex PCR; TCRdb's version includes in-frame clones alone and lacks a portion of them. The table has some 160,000 clones, more than 75% seen once. The sample in question was peripheral blood, obtained 28 days after the second AZD1222 dose. The origin of the receptors is an adult who received the AZD1222 COVID-19 vaccine.

Concerning this clone: The sample contains more than one DNA sequence encoding this CDR3. The rearrangement joins TRBV12-3 or TRBV12-4 to TRBJ1-2; D is ambiguous. Trimming left V 2 bases short and J 2 bases short, with 0 bases between. This CDR3 has 11 amino acids. The chain's CDR3 is CASSLNYGYTF. The CDR3 DNA reads TGTGCCAGCAGTTTAAACTATGGCTACACCTTC.

V and J are TRBV18 and TRBJ2-7; TRBD2 agrees at 10 bases. This CDR3 region has 16 residues. The J segment lost 5 bases and the V segment lost 5 bases, leaving 12 bases of the junction unmatched. The germline V gene encodes CDR1 KGHSH and CDR2 LQKENI. Written as DNA, the CDR3 is TGTGCCAGCTCAATAACAGCGGGAGGGCCGGGGGACGAGCAGTACTTC. It yields the protein CASSITAGGPGDEQYF.

V gene TRBV10-3 combines with J gene TRBJ2-7; 12 nucleotides line up with TRBD2. CDR3 length: 14 amino acids. With V trimmed by 6 bases and J by 7 bases, 7 bases remained unmatched. Per germline, CDR1 ENHRY and CDR2 SYGVKD. The CDR3 reads CAISQTSGSWEQYF. The CDR3 DNA is TGTGCCATCAGCCAGACTAGCGGGAGCTGGGAGCAGTACTTC.

The chain has TRBV19 and TRBJ1-5, with TRBD1 matching 8 bases. Germline trimming cut 5 bases from V and 9 bases from J; bases unmatched to any gene: 12. The CDR3 totals 15 residues. Germline V gene data show CDR1 as LNHDA and CDR2 as SQIVND (reference sequence). CDR3 in DNA: TGTGCCAGTAGTCCCGGGGACAGGTGGTTATCGCCCCAGCATTTT. Translated: CASSPGDRWLSPQHF. Full variable domain (rest looked up from reference TRBV19 and TRBJ1-5): DGGITQSPKYLFRKEGQNVTLSCEQNLNHDAMYWYRQDPGQGLRLIYYSQIVNDFQKGDIAEGYSVSREKKESFPLTVTSAQKNPTAFYLCASSPGDRWLSPQHFGDGTRLSIL.

The genes are TRBV5-1 and TRBJ2-2; D is undetermined. CDR3 length equals 12 residues. Germline V gene sequence: CDR1 SGHRS, CDR2 YFSETQ. V dropped 0 bases and J dropped 7 bases, with 4 bases sitting between them. The chain's CDR3 is CASSLDRGELFF. CDR3 DNA: TGCGCCAGCAGCTTGGACCGCGGGGAGCTGTTTTTT.

The chain employs TRBV18 and TRBJ2-2, with 7 positions matching TRBD1. The CDR3 totals 13 residues. The ends lost 5 bases at V and 6 bases at J; junction bases unmatched: 3. The V gene's germline CDR1 is KGHSH and CDR2 LQKENI. The CDR3 DNA follows: TGTGCCAGCTCAGACAGGGAAGCCGGGGAGCTGTTTTTT. Encoded protein: CASSDREAGELFF.

The rearrangement links TRBV10-3 to TRBJ1-5; D not certain. V was cut by 8 bases and J by 3 bases, with 11 bases left in between. Germline V CDR1 and CDR2: ENHRY, SYGVKD. This CDR3 has 13 residues. The CDR3 sequence: CAIRNGLNQPQHF. DNA of the CDR3: TGTGCCATCCGGAACGGACTCAATCAGCCCCAGCATTTT.

This clone was observed once. V and J are TRBV6-1 and TRBJ1-3; unclear D gene. The ends were cut back, 2 bases at V and 4 bases at J, with 9 bases in the middle. Germline lookup yields CDR1 MNHNS and CDR2 SASEGT. There are 14 residues in the CDR3. CDR3 protein: CASSERGSGNTIYF. The CDR3 DNA reads TGTGCCAGCAGTGAACGCGGCAGCGGAAACACCATATATTTT.

DNA of the CDR3: TGTGCCAGCAGCGGGACCGCCCATGAGCAGTTCTTC. It yields the protein CASSGTAHEQFF. The chain couples TRBV9 to TRBJ2-1; unclear D gene. Per germline, CDR1 SGDLS and CDR2 YYNGEE. CDR3 length equals 12 residues. Trimming pared 3 bases from V and 8 bases from J, leaving 9 bases between.

V gene TRBV7-2 combines with J gene TRBJ1-1; 7 bases match TRBD1. With V trimmed by 6 bases and J by 6 bases, 7 bases remained unmatched. The germline gives CDR1 SGHTA, CDR2 FQGNSA. This CDR3 comprises 13 residues. CDR3 in DNA: TGTGCCAGCAGTAAAGACAGGGATGCTGAAGCTTTCTTT. Translating it yields CASSKDRDAEAFF.

CDR3 region: CASGTGDIYEQYF. CDR3 coding DNA: TGTGCCAGCGGGACAGGGGATATCTACGAGCAGTACTTC. The J gene is TRBJ2-7, the V gene TRBV7-2, with 10 bases lining up with TRBD1. The CDR3 loop spans 13 amino acids. CDR1 and CDR2 from the germline V gene are SGHTA and FQGNSA. V shed 8 bases, J shed 3 bases, and the junction held 4 bases outside the gene matches.

The chain links TRBV19 to TRBJ2-7; D is ambiguous. The V end was cut by 0 bases, the J end by 0 bases, with 9 bases between. This CDR3 spans 15 amino acids. Germline V gene data show CDR1 as LNHDA and CDR2 as SQIVND (reference sequence). CDR3 sequence reads: CASSIDLGSSYEQYF. CDR3 DNA sequence: TGTGCCAGTAGTATAGATCTGGGCAGCTCCTACGAGCAGTACTTC.

In this sample, this clone turned up a few times. Other DNA variants within this sample encode the same CDR3. The chain uses TRBV7-9 and TRBJ2-1, with 11 positions matching TRBD2. From germline, CDR1 is SEHNR and CDR2 FQNEAQ (reference sequence). CDR3 size: 16 residues. Unmatched junction bases numbered 7, after V lost 5 bases and J lost 4 bases. The CDR3 sequence is CASSLQLAGEYNEQFF. CDR3 bases: TGTGCCAGCAGCCTCCAACTAGCGGGAGAGTACAATGAGCAGTTCTTC.

The chain recombines TRBV5-8 with TRBJ2-1, with 7 bases matching TRBD2. V shed 1 base and J 2 bases; nucleotides not matched to a gene: 3. The CDR3 extends over 15 amino acids. Germline assignment: CDR1 SGHTS and CDR2 YDEGEE. The CDR3 region has the DNA TGTGCCAGCAGCTTGCGGGGAGGGGCCTACAATGAGCAGTTCTTC. It yields the protein CASSLRGGAYNEQFF.

CDR3: CASSPLNNEQFF. CDR3 nucleotide sequence: TGTGCCAGCAGCCCCCTTAACAATGAGCAGTTCTTC. The chain has TRBV3-1 (or the pseudogene TRBV3-2) and TRBJ2-1, with D unresolved. The CDR3 is made up of 12 amino acids. Trimming stripped 4 bases from V and 5 bases from J, with 6 bases between. Germline values: CDR1 LGHDT, CDR2 YNNKEL (reference sequence).

The V gene is TRBV5-1, the J gene TRBJ1-3; D is unclear. Between the trimmed V and J ends, which lost 4 bases and 2 bases, there was a span of 10 bases. CDR3 length equals 14 residues. CDR1 and CDR2 (germline): SGHRS, YFSETQ. This chain's CDR3 is CASSPGRAGNTIYF. The CDR3, as DNA: TGCGCCAGCAGCCCGGGGAGGGCTGGAAACACCATATATTTT. The variable domain in full, with the rest retrieved from reference TRBV5-1 and TRBJ1-3, is KAGVTQTPRYLIKTRGQQVTLSCSPISGHRSVSWYQQTPGQGLQFLFEYFSETQRNKGNFPGRFSGRQFSNSRSEMNVSTLELGDSALYLCASSPGRAGNTIYFGEGSWLTVV.

The J gene is TRBJ2-1, the V gene TRBV7-2; tentatively, D is TRBD2 (6 bases). This CDR3 region has 14 residues. From germline, CDR1 is SGHTA and CDR2 FQGNSA. V dropped 3 bases and J dropped 4 bases, with 10 bases sitting between them. CDR3 sequence: CASSFGGAYNEQFF. The CDR3 DNA is TGTGCCAGCAGCTTCGGGGGAGCATACAATGAGCAGTTCTTC.

V and J are TRBV5-1 and TRBJ1-1; possibly TRBD1 for D (5 bases). The CDR3 consists of 15 residues. Trimming removed 0 bases at V and 6 bases at J, with 15 bases between. Germline V gene lookup returns CDR1 SGHRS and CDR2 YFSETQ. The DNA for the CDR3 is TGCGCCAGCAGCTTGGAAAAGGGCAGGGTCGCTGAAGCTTTCTTT. It codes for CASSLEKGRVAEAFF.

The rearrangement uses TRBV3-1 (or the pseudogene TRBV3-2) and TRBJ2-4; maybe TRBD2 (5 bases). V lost 0 bases and J lost 4, with 7 bases in between. Germline lookup yields CDR1 LGHDT and CDR2 YNNKEL (reference sequence). The CDR3 length is 14 residues. The CDR3 here is CASSQEQRKNIQYF. The CDR3 bases are TGTGCCAGCAGCCAAGAACAGCGGAAAAACATTCAGTACTTC.

J is TRBJ2-5 and V is TRBV4-1; no reliable D call. Trimming removed 1 base at V and 5 bases at J, with 14 bases between. The CDR3 contains 15 residues. Germline CDR1 reads MGHRA; CDR2 reads YSYEKL. The CDR3 DNA reads as TGCGCCAGCAGCCAAGGTCGCAAAATGGGGGAGACCCAGTACTTC. It translates to CASSQGRKMGETQYF.